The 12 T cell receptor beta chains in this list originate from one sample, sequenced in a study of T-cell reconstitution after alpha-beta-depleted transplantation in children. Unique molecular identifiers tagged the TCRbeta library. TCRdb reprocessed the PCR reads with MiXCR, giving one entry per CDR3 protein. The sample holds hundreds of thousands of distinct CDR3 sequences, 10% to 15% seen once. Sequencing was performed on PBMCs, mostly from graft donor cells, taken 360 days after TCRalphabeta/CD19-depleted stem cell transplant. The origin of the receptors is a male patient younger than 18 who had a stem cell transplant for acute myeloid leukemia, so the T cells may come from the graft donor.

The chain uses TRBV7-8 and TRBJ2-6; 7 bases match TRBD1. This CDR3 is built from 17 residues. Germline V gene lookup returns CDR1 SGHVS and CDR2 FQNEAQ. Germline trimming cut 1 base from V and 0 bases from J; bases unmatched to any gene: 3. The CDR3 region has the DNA TGTGCCAGCAGCTTAGGCAGGGGGAACTCTGGGGCCAACGTCCTGACTTTC. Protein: CASSLGRGNSGANVLTF.

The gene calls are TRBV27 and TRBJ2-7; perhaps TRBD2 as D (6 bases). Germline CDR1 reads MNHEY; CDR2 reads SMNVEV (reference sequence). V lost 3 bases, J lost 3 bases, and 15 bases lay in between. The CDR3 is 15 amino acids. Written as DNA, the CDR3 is TGTGCCAGCAGTTTCCCCGGGCGGGGAGTCTACGAGCAGTACTTC. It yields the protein CASSFPGRGVYEQYF.

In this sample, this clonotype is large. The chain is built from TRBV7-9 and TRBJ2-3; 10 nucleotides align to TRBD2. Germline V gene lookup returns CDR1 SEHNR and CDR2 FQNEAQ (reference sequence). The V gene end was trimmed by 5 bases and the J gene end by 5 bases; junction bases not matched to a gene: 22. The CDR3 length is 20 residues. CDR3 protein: CASSPVGPSGRGHFGDTQYF. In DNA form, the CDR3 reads TGTGCCAGCAGCCCGGTAGGGCCTAGCGGGAGAGGTCACTTTGGAGATACGCAGTATTTT.

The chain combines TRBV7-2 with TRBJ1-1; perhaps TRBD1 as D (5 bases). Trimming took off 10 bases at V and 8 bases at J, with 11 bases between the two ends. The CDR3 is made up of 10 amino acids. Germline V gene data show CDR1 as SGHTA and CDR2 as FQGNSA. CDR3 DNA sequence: TGTGCCATCCGGGGGGAGGAAGCTTTCTTT. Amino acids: CAIRGEEAFF.

The DNA of the CDR3 is TGTGCCAGCAGACCGAGCGGATATTCCTCCTACGAGCAGTACTTC. Encoded protein: CASRPSGYSSYEQYF. The chain recombines TRBV28 with TRBJ2-7; tentative D call: TRBD2 (5 bases). This CDR3 region has 15 residues. V gave up 6 bases and J gave up 0 bases, with 15 bases separating them. Germline V gives CDR1 MDHEN, CDR2 SYDVKM.

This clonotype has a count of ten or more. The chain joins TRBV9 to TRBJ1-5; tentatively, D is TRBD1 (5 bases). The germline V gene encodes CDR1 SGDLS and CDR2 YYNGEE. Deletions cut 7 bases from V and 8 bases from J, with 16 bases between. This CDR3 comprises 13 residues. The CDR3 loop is CASFGRGVKPQHF. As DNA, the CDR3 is TGTGCCAGCTTCGGACGGGGGGTGAAGCCCCAGCATTTT. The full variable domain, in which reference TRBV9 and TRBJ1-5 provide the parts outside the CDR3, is DSGVTQTPKHLITATGQRVTLRCSPRSGDLSVYWYQQSLDQGLQFLIQYYNGEERAKGNILERFSAQQFPDLHSELNLSSLELGDSALYFCASFGRGVKPQHFGDGTRLSIL.

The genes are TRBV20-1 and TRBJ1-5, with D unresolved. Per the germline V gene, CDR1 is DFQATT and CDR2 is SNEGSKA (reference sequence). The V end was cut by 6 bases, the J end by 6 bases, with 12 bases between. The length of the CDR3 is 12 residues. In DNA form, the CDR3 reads TGCAGTGCCTCTAAAGGCATTCAGCCCCAGCATTTT. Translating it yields CSASKGIQPQHF.

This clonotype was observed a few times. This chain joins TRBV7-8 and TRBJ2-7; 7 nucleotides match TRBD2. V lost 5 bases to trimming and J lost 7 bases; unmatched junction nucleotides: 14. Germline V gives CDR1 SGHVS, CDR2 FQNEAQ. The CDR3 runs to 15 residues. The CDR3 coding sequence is TGTGCCAGCAGCCGGCCGGGAGGATGGGGTGGGGAGCAGTACTTC. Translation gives CASSRPGGWGGEQYF.

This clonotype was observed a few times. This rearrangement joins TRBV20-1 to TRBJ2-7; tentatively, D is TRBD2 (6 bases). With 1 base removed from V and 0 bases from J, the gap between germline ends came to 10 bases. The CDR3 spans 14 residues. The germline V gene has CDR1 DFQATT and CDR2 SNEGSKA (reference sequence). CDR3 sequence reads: CSARASDPSYEQYF. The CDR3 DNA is TGCAGTGCTAGAGCTAGCGACCCCTCCTACGAGCAGTACTTC.

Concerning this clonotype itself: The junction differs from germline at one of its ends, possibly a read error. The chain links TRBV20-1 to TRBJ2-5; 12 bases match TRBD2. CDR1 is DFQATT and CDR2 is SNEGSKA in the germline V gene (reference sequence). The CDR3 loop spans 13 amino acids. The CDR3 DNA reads TGCAGCGCTAGCGGGAGGGCCGGTGAGACCCAGTACTTC. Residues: CSASGRAGETQYF.

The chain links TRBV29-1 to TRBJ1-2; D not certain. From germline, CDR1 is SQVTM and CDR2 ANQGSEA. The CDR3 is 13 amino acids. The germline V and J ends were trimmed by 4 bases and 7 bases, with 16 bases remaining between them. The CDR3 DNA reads TGCAGCGTTGTACACCTCAAGCCCTCTGGCTACACCTTC. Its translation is CSVVHLKPSGYTF. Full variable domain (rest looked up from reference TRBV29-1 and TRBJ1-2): SAVISQKPSRDICQRGTSLTIQCQVDSQVTMMFWYRQQPGQSLTLIATANQGSEATYESGFVIDKFPISRPNLTFSTLTVSNMSPEDSSIYLCSVVHLKPSGYTFGSGTRLTVV.

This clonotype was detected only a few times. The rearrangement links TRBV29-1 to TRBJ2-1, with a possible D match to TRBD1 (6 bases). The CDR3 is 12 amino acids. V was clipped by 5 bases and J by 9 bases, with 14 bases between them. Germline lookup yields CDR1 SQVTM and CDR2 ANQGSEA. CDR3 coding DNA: TGCAGCGTTCCCCACAGGGACGGTGAGCAGTTCTTC. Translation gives CSVPHRDGEQFF.